This T cell receptor (beta chain) was found in a study of blood T cells in healthy people across ages. Study observations and caveats: Lack of knowledge of donor CMV status possibly confounded expanded clonotype changes. Estimates of diversity drawn from one million T cells were considered underestimates.

Next came a second PCR, run for about 7 to 12 cycles, which used a sample-barcoded 5' primer along with a J-beta primer mix. Each sample provided no less than 2.5 million CDR3-containing paired-end reads. TCRdb reanalysed the 5' RACE reads using MiXCR and keeps one entry per CDR3 protein. This table has about 1.5 million distinct CDR3 sequences, 35% to 45% appearing once. This clonotype was seen a handful of times. Its antigen is unidentified. The specimen sequenced was blood. This TCR was sampled from a woman between 18 and 29 years old in good health.

DNA for the CDR3: TGCAGCGTTGAAGATCAAGTAGGGCAGCCCCAGCATTTT. Protein sequence: CSVEDQVGQPQHF. The rearrangement links TRBV29-1 to TRBJ1-5, with D unclear. This CDR3 has 13 amino acids. Germline CDR1 SQVTM, CDR2 ANQGSEA. V was pared by 0 bases and J by 7 bases, with 10 bases between.